This entry lists 15 T cell receptor beta chains sequenced from one sample in a study of spatial heterogeneity in lung cancer. Regarding the study as a whole: One measure, the expanded intratumoral alpha and beta TCR count, tracked tumor mutation counts.

TCRdb used MiXCR to reprocess the 5' RACE reads, holding one entry per CDR3 protein. The table shows about 170 distinct CDR3 sequences, with about 28% occurring only once. Time point given: sample taken at primary tumor resection. The antigens for these receptors are not known. The starting material was lung tumor tissue, obtained at surgery. The receptors originated from a female donor with early-stage non-small cell lung cancer.

By proportion, this clonotype is hyperexpanded. Because the library targeted alpha chains, this beta chain is an off-target read whose size means little. The rearrangement links TRBV20-1 to TRBJ2-1; 9 bases line up with TRBD2. V lost 6 bases to trimming and J lost 0 bases; unmatched junction nucleotides: 6. CDR1 DFQATT and CDR2 SNEGSKA come from the germline V gene (reference sequence). The CDR3 consists of 15 residues. The CDR3 nucleotides are TGCAGTGCACCTATACTAGCGGGCTCCTACAATGAGCAGTTCTTC. It encodes CSAPILAGSYNEQFF.

A note on this clonotype: Because this beta chain is a stray read in a library intended to capture alpha chains, its abundance should not be given much weight. V gene TRBV4-3 combines with J gene TRBJ2-3, with 8 positions matching TRBD1. V shed 4 bases and J 1 base; nucleotides not matched to a gene: 7. Germline V gene lookup returns CDR1 LGHNA and CDR2 YSLEER. The CDR3 loop spans 16 amino acids. The CDR3 loop reads CASSPRTGFGTDTQYF. CDR3 DNA: TGCGCCAGCAGCCCGAGGACAGGGTTCGGCACAGATACGCAGTATTTT.

This clonotype was found a few times. This beta chain is an unintended read in a library built for alpha chains; its size means little. This chain joins TRBV7-2 and TRBJ2-7; D is tentatively TRBD1 or TRBD2 (7 bases each). The germline V gene has CDR1 SGHTA and CDR2 FQGNSA. The CDR3 runs 16 residues. V shed 0 bases and J shed 3 bases, with 15 bases lying between them. CDR3 residues: CASSLAVGGGNYEQYF. For the CDR3, the DNA is TGTGCCAGCAGCTTAGCGGTGGGAGGGGGCAACTACGAGCAGTACTTC. Filled out from reference TRBV7-2 and TRBJ2-7, the complete variable domain reads GAGVSQSPSNKVTEKGKDVELRCDPISGHTALYWYRQSLGQGLEFLIYFQGNSAPDKSGLPSDRFSAERTGGSVSTLTIQRTQQEDSAVYLCASSLAVGGGNYEQYFGPGTRLTVT.

About this clonotype itself: This beta chain came through as a stray read in a library set up for alpha chains, and its size says little. The J gene is TRBJ2-5, the V gene TRBV5-4; 8 nucleotides agree with TRBD1. The CDR3 extends over 14 amino acids. V lost 3 bases, J lost 3 bases, and 4 bases stayed unmatched. Germline CDR1 is SGHNT and CDR2 is YYREEE (reference sequence). The CDR3 nucleotides read TGTGCCAGCAGCTCCCGGACAGGGAAAGAGACCCAGTACTTC. This codes for CASSSRTGKETQYF.

This clonotype was detected a few times. For a library built for alpha chains, this beta chain is a stray read; little rests on its size. V and J are TRBV11-2 and TRBJ2-5; possibly TRBD1 or TRBD2 for D (5 bases each). Germline CDR1 is SGHAT and CDR2 is FQNNGV. The CDR3 consists of 17 residues. V gave up 4 bases and J gave up 1 base, with 19 bases separating them. The CDR3: CASSSDRARGAQETQYF. CDR3 sequence (DNA): TGTGCCAGCAGCTCCGACCGAGCGAGAGGGGCCCAAGAGACCCAGTACTTC. Together with reference TRBV11-2 and TRBJ2-5, the CDR3 gives the full variable domain: EAGVAQSPRYKIIEKRQSVAFWCNPISGHATLYWYQQILGQGPKLLIQFQNNGVVDDSQLPKDRFSAERLKGVDSTLKIQPAKLEDSAVYLCASSSDRARGAQETQYFGPGTRLLVL.

This clonotype is termed hyperexpanded. With the library built for alpha chains, this beta chain is off target and its frequency is not meaningful. The chain is built from TRBV20-1 and TRBJ2-1; tentative D call: TRBD1 (5 bases). This CDR3 has 13 amino acids. CDR1 and CDR2 (germline): DFQATT, SNEGSKA (reference sequence). The CDR3 spells CSVRGFRSNEQFF. CDR3 in DNA: TGCAGCGTAAGGGGTTTCCGGAGCAATGAGCAGTTCTTC.

About this clonotype: Since it is a stray read in a library aimed at alpha chains, this beta chain has a size that is not meaningful. The V and J genes are TRBV7-2 and TRBJ2-2; 11 bases agree with TRBD2. The CDR3 length is 17 residues. V lost 1 base and J lost 6; bases outside the gene matches: 7. Germline V gives CDR1 SGHTA, CDR2 FQGNSA. The CDR3 sequence is CASSLGKLAGVSGELFF. CDR3 nucleotides: TGTGCCAGCAGCTTAGGAAAACTAGCGGGAGTCTCCGGGGAGCTGTTTTTT.

On this clonotype: The library was built for alpha chains, so this beta chain is an off-target read and its size means little. The gene calls are TRBV19 and TRBJ2-2; D not resolved. CDR1 LNHDA and CDR2 SQIVND come from the germline V gene (reference sequence). V shed 4 bases and J shed 0 bases, with 3 bases lying between them. CDR3 length: 13 residues. The DNA for the CDR3 is TGTGCCAGTAGTAACCCGAACACCGGGGAGCTGTTTTTT. This encodes CASSNPNTGELFF.

To note about this clonotype: This beta chain is an off-target read within a library intended for alpha chains, so its frequency means little. The rearrangement joins TRBV6-2 or TRBV6-3 to TRBJ2-7, with TRBD2 identical over 7 bases. V trimming: 2 bases; J trimming: 3 bases; junction bases outside the gene matches: 4. The CDR3 is 14 amino acids. Germline-derived CDR1 and CDR2 are MNHEY and SVGEGT. The CDR3 loop is CASSYPAGRYEQYF. As DNA, the CDR3 is TGTGCCAGCAGTTACCCAGCGGGACGCTACGAGCAGTACTTC.

Concerning this clonotype: The size of this beta chain means little, since it is a stray read in a library made for alpha chains. In DNA form, the CDR3 reads TGCGGGGCTGACCCCACAGATACGCAGTATTTT. This codes for CGADPTDTQYF. The chain has TRBV20-1 and TRBJ2-3, with D perhaps matching TRBD1 (5 bases). Germline V gene sequence: CDR1 DFQATT, CDR2 SNEGSKA (reference sequence). The CDR3 covers 11 residues.

A note on this clonotype: Found in a library prepared for alpha chains, this beta chain is an off-target read, and its abundance has little meaning. The V gene is TRBV6-5, the J gene TRBJ2-7, with D perhaps matching TRBD2 (7 bases). The CDR3 contains 13 residues. Germline CDR1 and CDR2: MNHEY and SVGAGI. V was shortened by 2 bases and J by 5 bases, with 10 bases between the two germline ends. CDR3: CASSYRGAHEQYF. In DNA, the CDR3 is TGTGCCAGCAGTTACCGGGGGGCCCACGAGCAGTACTTC.

Note on this clonotype: With the library built for alpha chains, this beta chain is off target and its frequency is not meaningful. The chain is built from TRBV20-1 and TRBJ2-3, with no clear D. Germline loops: CDR1 DFQATT, CDR2 SNEGSKA (reference sequence). Trimming cost V 6 bases and J 1 base, with 11 bases left between them. The length of the CDR3 is 13 residues. The DNA for the CDR3 is TGCAGTGCCAAAATAAGGGGCACAGATACGCAGTATTTT. It encodes CSAKIRGTDTQYF.

In regard to this clonotype: This beta chain is a stray sequence in a library constructed for alpha chains; its clone size is not meaningful. This chain uses TRBV20-1 with TRBJ2-2; D gene uncertain. The CDR3 is 13 residues long. Trimming shortened V by 6 bases and J by 3 bases, and 11 bases separated the two germline ends. Germline loops: CDR1 DFQATT, CDR2 SNEGSKA (reference sequence). This CDR3 reads CSAPISYTGELFF. The CDR3 nucleotides read TGCAGTGCGCCAATCTCGTACACCGGGGAGCTGTTTTTT.

Judged by abundance, this clonotype is hyperexpanded (1% or more). This beta chain lies outside the target of a library built for alpha chains; its clone size means little. The chain links TRBV7-6 to TRBJ2-7; D is uncertain. V was pared by 5 bases and J by 4 bases, with 12 bases between. The germline CDR1 and CDR2 sequences are SGHVS and FNYEAQ. The CDR3 spans 13 residues. The CDR3 loop reads CASSHGNFYEQYF. The CDR3 nucleotides are TGTGCCAGCAGCCATGGGAATTTTTACGAGCAGTACTTC.

This clonotype was recorded a few times. The size of this beta chain means little, since it is a stray read in a library made for alpha chains. The chain joins TRBV29-1 to TRBJ1-1; 10 nucleotides match TRBD1. The germline V gene encodes CDR1 SQVTM and CDR2 ANQGSEA. This CDR3 has 14 amino acids. Germline trimming cut 7 bases from V and 1 base from J; bases unmatched to any gene: 6. The CDR3 loop reads CSGMGQGSNTEAFF. DNA for the CDR3: TGCAGCGGGATGGGACAGGGGTCGAACACTGAAGCTTTCTTT.